This TCR beta chain came from a study of cytomegalovirus exposure and HLA in healthy donors. Study outcomes and limitations: In a later analysis, TCR association rates varied by HLA locus: DRB1 most, HLA-C fewest. An analysis was carried out later, and it reportedly showed fewer N-insertions in an Asian-associated ancestry cluster than the approximately 700-donor mean. It was about 150 TCR beta chains that were listed as cytomegalovirus-associated.

Use of 60 Vbeta and 13 Jbeta primers characterized the PCR. This table comes from immunoSEQ multiplex PCR, and its TCRdb copy is limited to in-frame clones, with some not included. The repertoire holds approximately 160,000 clones, with approximately 77% as singletons. Remarks on this clone: Its antigen is still unknown.

Sequenced material: PBMCs. The source is a male donor in good health and CMV-seropositive.

The CDR3 sequence: CASSPWGGVDEQYF. CDR3 nucleotides: TGTGCCAGCAGCCCTTGGGGAGGGGTCGACGAGCAGTACTTC. The chain links TRBV5-6 to TRBJ2-7; 7 bases map to TRBD2. Germline V gene data show CDR1 as SGHDT and CDR2 as YYEEEE. CDR3 length: 14 amino acids. J gave up 5 bases and V 4 bases, and 9 bases lay outside the gene matches.